This TCR beta chain appears in the sequencing data of a study of T cell repertoires in cytomegalovirus infection. In the study overall: Use of recently identified HLA-C-restricted and well-studied HLA-B-restricted CMV epitopes was part of the study. CMV infection together with matching HLA type was indicated by public TCR beta signatures.

Findings and caveats of the study: Within the response measured ex vivo, HLA-C-restricted CMV-specific TCR beta clonotypes were dominant.

TCRdb re-called the reads through MiXCR, storing one row per CDR3 protein. The table shows about 360,000 distinct CDR3 sequences, with approximately 35% occurring only once. Germline V gives CDR1 MDHEN, CDR2 SYDVKM. The ends lost 6 bases at V and 4 bases at J; junction bases unmatched: 11. The CDR3 runs 16 residues. A word on this clonotype: Antigen specificity is unknown.

This receptor was identified in a human donor in good health (CMV status not recorded). Some clones in this sample may be carry-over from other donors' samples. Sequences were derived from cultured PBMCs, sampled from culture after CMV antigen stimulation. This chain links TRBV28 with TRBJ2-2; TRBD2 agrees at 7 bases. The CDR3 DNA sequence: TGTGCCAGCAGCTCCACTAGCGTTTCAACCACCGGGGAGCTGTTTTTT. It yields the protein CASSSTSVSTTGELFF. Filled out from reference TRBV28 and TRBJ2-2, the complete variable domain reads DVKVTQSSRYLVKRTGEKVFLECVQDMDHENMFWYRQDPGLGLRLIYFSYDVKMKEKGDIPEGYSVSREKKERFSLILESASTNQTSMYLCASSSTSVSTTGELFFGEGSRLTVL.